Listed here are 9 T cell receptor beta chains from one sample, sequenced in a study of blood T cell repertoires in COVID-19. The protocol was immunoSEQ multiplex PCR, while the TCRdb copy is restricted to in-frame clones and leaves out a portion. The data contain approximately 400,000 clones, about 88% of them singletons. What was sequenced was PBMCs or T cells enriched from blood (not recorded which). The source of these receptors is a woman aged 18-29 years who had recovered from COVID-19.

The V gene is TRBV5-1, the J gene TRBJ1-1, with a tentative D call TRBD1 (6 bases). CDR3 length: 14 residues. The ends were cut back, 6 bases at V and 5 bases at J, with 17 bases in the middle. CDR1 SGHRS and CDR2 YFSETQ come from the germline V gene. In DNA form, the CDR3 reads TGCGCCAGCACCTCCTCTTTCGGACAGACTGAAGCTTTCTTT. Translation: CASTSSFGQTEAFF.

This chain links TRBV27 with TRBJ2-7, with D perhaps TRBD1 (5 bases). In germline, CDR1 is MNHEY, CDR2 SMNVEV (reference sequence). Trimming shortened V by 5 bases and J by 2 bases, and 19 bases separated the two germline ends. CDR3 length: 16 residues. The CDR3 DNA sequence: TGTGCCAGCAGTACAACCGCGACAGAGTCCACCTACGAGCAGTACTTC. Its translation is CASSTTATESTYEQYF.

The rearrangement links TRBV3-1 (or the pseudogene TRBV3-2) to TRBJ1-3; TRBD1 might be the D (6 bases). The germline CDR1 and CDR2 sequences are LGHDT and YNNKEL (reference sequence). Trimming cost V 4 bases and J 3 bases, with 13 bases left between them. The CDR3 totals 15 residues. The CDR3 region has the DNA TGTGCCAGCAGCCGACGACAGGCCGGTGGAAACACCATATATTTT. As protein: CASSRRQAGGNTIYF.

V usage is TRBV6-5 and J usage is TRBJ1-5; no firm D call. The CDR3 length is 12 residues. Germline V gene data show CDR1 as MNHEY and CDR2 as SVGAGI. The CDR3 coding sequence is TGTATCGCCGGCCCGGGGAATCAGCCCCAGCATTTT. Protein: CIAGPGNQPQHF.

The chain combines TRBV19 with TRBJ1-2, with 8 bases identical to TRBD1. The CDR3 contains 14 residues. The V gene's germline CDR1 is LNHDA and CDR2 SQIVND (reference sequence). After removal of 8 bases from V and 2 bases from J, the junction contained 7 bases not matched to a gene. Written as DNA, the CDR3 is TGTGCCAGTCACCAGGACAGGGCCAACTATGGCTACACCTTC. It encodes CASHQDRANYGYTF.

This clone is a singleton in its sample. The chain recombines TRBV29-1 with TRBJ1-1; 9 bases are shared with TRBD1. With 4 bases clipped from V and 3 bases from J, the junction kept 6 bases outside the gene matches. Germline V gives CDR1 SQVTM, CDR2 ANQGSEA. The CDR3 has 14 residues. CDR3 nucleotide sequence: TGCAGCGTTGCGCTCTGGGACAGGGACACTGAAGCTTTCTTT. Protein sequence: CSVALWDRDTEAFF.

The CDR3 region has the DNA TGTGCCAGCAGCCAAGAAAACAGGGACCATGGCTACACCTTC. Translating gives CASSQENRDHGYTF. V usage is TRBV14 and J usage is TRBJ1-2; possible D gene TRBD1, 6 bases. From germline, CDR1 is SGHDN and CDR2 FVKESK. The ends were cut back, 0 bases at V and 6 bases at J, with 11 bases in the middle. This CDR3 comprises 14 residues.

This chain connects TRBV29-1 to TRBJ1-1, with no clear D. The germline V gene encodes CDR1 SQVTM and CDR2 ANQGSEA. The germline V and J ends were trimmed by 7 bases and 7 bases, with 4 bases remaining between them. The CDR3 spans 8 residues. CDR3 amino acids: CSALEAFF. For the CDR3, the DNA is TGCAGCGCCCTTGAAGCTTTCTTT.

The V and J genes are TRBV11-2 and TRBJ1-2, with a weak D call TRBD1 (6 bases). The V and J ends lost 5 bases and 4 bases respectively, with 17 bases between them. CDR1 is SGHAT, CDR2 FQNNGV, per germline. CDR3 length: 15 amino acids. The CDR3 bases are TGTGCCAGCAGCCCCCTGGCAGGGGTGGGCTATGGCTACACCTTC. Translating it yields CASSPLAGVGYGYTF.